The 29 T cell receptor beta chains listed next were all sequenced from one sample in a study of cytomegalovirus exposure and HLA in healthy donors. Primers included in the PCR were 60 Vbeta and 13 Jbeta primers. TCRdb's table, derived via immunoSEQ multiplex PCR, lists solely in-frame clones and lacks some. Of 90,000 to 120,000 clones in the sample, 60% to 75% are singletons; the top ten hold about a tenth. The sequencing sample was made of PBMCs. The receptors originated from a man between 40 and 49 years old in good health and CMV-seropositive.

The chain links TRBV30 to TRBJ1-4; D remains ambiguous. Trimming pared 0 bases from V and 4 bases from J, leaving 9 bases between. The germline V gene has CDR1 GTSNPN and CDR2 SVGIG (reference sequence). The CDR3 is made up of 14 amino acids. As DNA, the CDR3 is TGTGCCTGGAGTGTCGGGAGCTATAATGAAAAACTGTTTTTT. Protein: CAWSVGSYNEKLFF.

CDR3 bases: TGTGCCAGCAGCCCCCAGGGGGGAATGACTGAAGCTTTCTTT. Translation gives CASSPQGGMTEAFF. J is TRBJ1-1 and V is TRBV7-9; 7 bases agree with TRBD1. The V segment lost 5 bases and the J segment 5 bases; nucleotides outside the gene matches: 8. This CDR3 spans 14 amino acids. Germline V gene data show CDR1 as SEHNR and CDR2 as FQNEAQ (reference sequence). The full variable domain, in which reference TRBV7-9 and TRBJ1-1 provide the parts outside the CDR3, is DTGVSQNPRHKITKRGQNVTFRCDPISEHNRLYWYRQTLGQGPEFLTYFQNEAQLEKSRLLSDRFSAERPKGSFSTLEIQRTEQGDSAMYLCASSPQGGMTEAFFGQGTRLTVV.

Only one count was recorded for this clone. The J gene is TRBJ1-1, the V gene TRBV5-4, with no clear D. V lost 3 bases and J lost 4, with 19 bases in between. The CDR3 runs to 16 residues. CDR1 is SGHNT and CDR2 is YYREEE in the germline V gene (reference sequence). The CDR3 nucleotides are TGTGCCAGCAGCTGGAGAATCACGATAGACGTCACTGAAGCTTTCTTT. Its translation is CASSWRITIDVTEAFF.

This sequence joins TRBV28 and TRBJ2-7; the D gene is possibly TRBD2 (6 bases). The V end lost 6 bases, the J end lost 2 bases, and 8 bases lay between the germline ends. Per germline, CDR1 MDHEN and CDR2 SYDVKM. This CDR3 comprises 12 residues. For the CDR3, the DNA is TGTGCCAGCAGGGAGGGTCCCTACGAGCAGTACTTC. Its translation is CASREGPYEQYF.

This clone turned up a few times. The J gene is TRBJ2-2, the V gene TRBV14, with D possibly being TRBD2 (5 bases). Trimming stripped 3 bases from V and 7 bases from J, with 12 bases between. The germline gives CDR1 SGHDN, CDR2 FVKESK. The CDR3 loop spans 14 amino acids. The DNA of the CDR3 is TGTGCCAGCAGCCAGCTTTTGGCGGGCGGGGAGCTGTTTTTT. Amino acid sequence: CASSQLLAGGELFF.

The chain employs TRBV2 and TRBJ2-1; 15 positions match TRBD2. This CDR3 is 19 amino acids long. J lost 0 bases, V lost 6 bases, and 9 bases had no gene match. Germline V CDR1 and CDR2: SNHLY, FYNNEI. CDR3 DNA sequence: TGTGCCAGCAGCCCGGGACTAGCGGGAGGAGGGGTCTCCTACAATGAGCAGTTCTTC. Its translation: CASSPGLAGGGVSYNEQFF.

The chain links TRBV7-2 to TRBJ2-1; 7 bases are shared with TRBD2. The CDR3 has 12 residues. Germline V CDR1 and CDR2: SGHTA, FQGNSA. V shed 6 bases and J 10 bases; nucleotides not matched to a gene: 6. CDR3 amino acids: CASSPSGTEQFF. CDR3 bases: TGTGCCAGCAGTCCCAGCGGGACGGAGCAGTTCTTC.

J is TRBJ2-1 and V is TRBV27; 9 nucleotides match TRBD1. The CDR3 extends over 16 amino acids. The V gene's germline CDR1 is MNHEY and CDR2 SMNVEV (reference sequence). J lost 3 bases, V lost 5 bases, and 8 bases had no gene match. CDR3: CASSTADRGGYNEQFF. The CDR3 nucleotides read TGTGCCAGCAGTACGGCGGACAGGGGTGGCTACAATGAGCAGTTCTTC.

The rearrangement links TRBV7-9 to TRBJ2-1, with D possibly TRBD2 on 5 matching bases. Between the trimmed V and J ends, which lost 5 bases and 10 bases, there was a span of 18 bases. CDR3 length: 14 residues. Germline-derived CDR1 and CDR2 are SEHNR and FQNEAQ (reference sequence). CDR3 bases: TGTGCCAGCAGCCCTTCGGGAACCACCTTAGAGCAGTTCTTC. Its protein is CASSPSGTTLEQFF. Full variable domain (remainder filled in from reference TRBV7-9 and TRBJ2-1): DTGVSQNPRHKITKRGQNVTFRCDPISEHNRLYWYRQTLGQGPEFLTYFQNEAQLEKSRLLSDRFSAERPKGSFSTLEIQRTEQGDSAMYLCASSPSGTTLEQFFGPGTRLTVL.

This clone showed up just once. The genes are TRBV5-1 and TRBJ2-7, with D possibly being TRBD2 (6 bases). Germline loops: CDR1 SGHRS, CDR2 YFSETQ. The CDR3 has 15 amino acids. V dropped 4 bases and J dropped 3 bases, with 17 bases sitting between them. CDR3 protein: CASSPTVLGLYEQYF. In DNA form, the CDR3 reads TGCGCCAGCAGCCCGACGGTCCTGGGACTCTACGAGCAGTACTTC.

V is TRBV5-4 and J is TRBJ2-2, with TRBD2 matching over 9 bases. This CDR3 is built from 16 residues. The ends lost 4 bases at V and 0 bases at J; junction bases unmatched: 4. Germline CDR1 reads SGHNT; CDR2 reads YYREEE (reference sequence). The chain's CDR3 is CASSPTSGPNTGELFF. In DNA, the CDR3 is TGTGCCAGCAGCCCTACTAGCGGGCCGAACACCGGGGAGCTGTTTTTT.

The V and J genes are TRBV5-4 and TRBJ2-5; the D gene is possibly TRBD1 (6 bases). Trimming shortened V by 7 bases and J by 2 bases, and 18 bases separated the two germline ends. Germline values: CDR1 SGHNT, CDR2 YYREEE (reference sequence). The CDR3 contains 15 residues. The CDR3 DNA reads TGTGCCAGCCGTTACTTGGGGGCGGGTCAAGAGACCCAGTACTTC. This encodes CASRYLGAGQETQYF.

The chain recombines TRBV7-9 with TRBJ2-7; unclear D gene. V lost 7 bases to trimming and J lost 1 base, with 11 bases between them. Germline CDR1 is SEHNR and CDR2 is FQNEAQ (reference sequence). CDR3 length: 13 residues. The CDR3 loop is CASNRLTSYEQYF. The CDR3 DNA is TGTGCCAGCAACCGACTCACGTCCTACGAGCAGTACTTC.

This clone appeared once. The chain couples TRBV29-1 to TRBJ2-2, with TRBD1 matching 9 bases. With 4 bases clipped from V and 6 bases from J, the junction kept 6 bases outside the gene matches. Looked up from germline, CDR1 is SQVTM and CDR2 is ANQGSEA. CDR3 length: 14 amino acids. CDR3 DNA: TGCAGCGTTGGGACAGGGGATTGGGCCGGGGAGCTGTTTTTT. Its translation: CSVGTGDWAGELFF.

V and J are TRBV5-1 and TRBJ2-2; possibly TRBD1 for D (8 bases). Germline V lookup: CDR1 SGHRS, CDR2 YFSETQ. The CDR3 has 16 amino acids. V was clipped by 4 bases and J by 7 bases, with 20 bases between them. CDR3 sequence: CASSREVQGAGGELFF. CDR3 nucleotide sequence: TGCGCCAGCAGCCGGGAGGTCCAGGGGGCCGGCGGGGAGCTGTTTTTT.

This clone has ten or more counts. The J gene is TRBJ2-2, the V gene TRBV6-5, with TRBD2 matching 7 bases. The CDR3 sequence is 14 residues long. The germline gives CDR1 MNHEY, CDR2 SVGAGI. V gave up 7 bases and J gave up 5 bases; unmatched junction bases: 7. Here the CDR3 reads CASNAAGETGELFF. CDR3 coding DNA: TGTGCCAGCAACGCGGCGGGAGAAACCGGGGAGCTGTTTTTT.

The chain joins TRBV29-1 to TRBJ2-1; 9 nucleotides agree with TRBD2. V dropped 4 bases and J dropped 6; count of bases not matched to a gene: 7. Germline-derived CDR1 and CDR2 are SQVTM and ANQGSEA. CDR3 length: 14 amino acids. The CDR3 protein is CSVAFSGSFNEQFF. In DNA form, the CDR3 reads TGCAGCGTTGCTTTTAGCGGGAGTTTCAATGAGCAGTTCTTC.

The sample holds a few counts of this clone. The chain has TRBV27 and TRBJ2-5; D is possibly TRBD2 (6 bases). Trimming took off 5 bases at V and 4 bases at J, with 14 bases between the two ends. Germline CDR1 is MNHEY and CDR2 is SMNVEV (reference sequence). The CDR3 runs 14 residues. CDR3 DNA sequence: TGTGCCAGCAGTCTGGACCCGGAGGGAGAGACCCAGTACTTC. It encodes CASSLDPEGETQYF.

The chain links TRBV6-1 to TRBJ2-7, with D hard to call. The CDR3 runs to 14 residues. CDR1 is MNHNS, CDR2 SASEGT, per germline. Between the trimmed V and J ends, which lost 1 base and 2 bases, there was a span of 9 bases. CDR3 in DNA: TGTGCCAGCAGTGAAGTTGGCGGAACCTACGAGCAGTACTTC. It codes for CASSEVGGTYEQYF.

This sequence joins TRBV28 and TRBJ2-1; 8 bases fit TRBD1. CDR1 and CDR2 from the germline V gene are MDHEN and SYDVKM. The CDR3 is 16 residues long. The junction had 5 bases not matched to a gene; V was cut back by 1 base and J by 3 bases. The CDR3 loop is CASSLYGQGNYNEQFF. The CDR3 nucleotides read TGTGCCAGCAGTTTATACGGACAGGGAAACTACAATGAGCAGTTCTTC.

The rearrangement links TRBV10-2 to TRBJ1-5; D not certain. The CDR3 contains 16 residues. The V end lost 9 bases, the J end lost 3 bases, and 21 bases lay between the germline ends. CDR1 WSHSY and CDR2 SAAADI come from the germline V gene. The CDR3 sequence is CARTPGLNKSNQPQHF. The CDR3 bases are TGCGCCAGGACACCCGGCCTCAATAAATCCAATCAGCCCCAGCATTTT.

The J gene is TRBJ1-4, the V gene TRBV25-1; D possibly corresponds to TRBD1 (5 bases). Germline V lookup: CDR1 MGHDK, CDR2 SYGVNS. The V end was cut by 2 bases, the J end by 8 bases, with 15 bases between. The CDR3 totals 15 residues. The CDR3 region has the DNA TGTGCCAGCAGTGAAATCGGGCGGCACAGGGAAAAACTGTTTTTT. Translated, it gives CASSEIGRHREKLFF.

The chain has TRBV6-5 and TRBJ2-5, with 10 bases identical to TRBD1. The CDR3 length is 15 residues. Germline V lookup: CDR1 MNHEY, CDR2 SVGAGI. With V trimmed by 5 bases and J by 4 bases, 7 bases remained unmatched. The CDR3 loop reads CASSATGGGGETQYF. The CDR3 DNA reads TGTGCCAGCAGTGCGACAGGGGGCGGGGGAGAGACCCAGTACTTC.

This clone appeared a few times. V is TRBV14 and J is TRBJ1-1; 7 bases line up with TRBD1. Per germline, CDR1 SGHDN and CDR2 FVKESK. V shed 5 bases, J shed 4 bases, and the junction held 7 bases outside the gene matches. CDR3 size: 14 residues. The CDR3 coding sequence is TGTGCCAGCAGCAAACAGGGGTTGGGCACTGAAGCTTTCTTT. It translates to CASSKQGLGTEAFF.

The V call is TRBV30, the J call TRBJ1-2; D may be TRBD1 (6 bases). The CDR3 contains 16 residues. The germline V and J ends were trimmed by 1 base and 1 base, with 16 bases remaining between them. Germline values: CDR1 GTSNPN, CDR2 SVGIG (reference sequence). DNA for the CDR3: TGTGCCTGGAGTGGGCGGGGGGCGCCGCGTAACTATGGCTACACCTTC. Translation: CAWSGRGAPRNYGYTF.

This clone was observed a single time. V gene TRBV13 combines with J gene TRBJ2-1, with D unclear. V was shortened by 4 bases and J by 4 bases, with 17 bases between the two germline ends. The CDR3 contains 16 residues. Germline loops: CDR1 PRHDT, CDR2 FYEKMQ (reference sequence). DNA for the CDR3: TGTGCCAGCAGCTCCAAAGACTCTCGCGGATACAATGAGCAGTTCTTC. As protein: CASSSKDSRGYNEQFF.

The CDR3 sequence: CASSFGAFGRADTGELFF. DNA of the CDR3: TGTGCCAGCAGTTTTGGGGCGTTCGGAAGGGCGGACACCGGGGAGCTGTTTTTT. The chain carries TRBV28 and TRBJ2-2; D perhaps matches TRBD1 (5 bases). The germline V gene has CDR1 MDHEN and CDR2 SYDVKM. This CDR3 has 18 amino acids. Between the trimmed V and J ends, which lost 3 bases and 3 bases, there was a span of 20 bases.

The rearrangement links TRBV2 to TRBJ2-7; TRBD1 aligns across 7 bases. J gave up 7 bases and V 7 bases, and 10 bases lay outside the gene matches. This CDR3 contains 13 residues. CDR1 and CDR2 from the germline V gene are SNHLY and FYNNEI. CDR3 sequence: CASIRDRAEEQYF. CDR3 bases: TGTGCCAGCATCAGAGACAGGGCGGAAGAGCAGTACTTC.

CDR3: CASSLGPGAGNTIYF. As DNA, the CDR3 is TGTGCCAGCAGCTTAGGCCCAGGGGCTGGAAACACCATATATTTT. The chain combines TRBV7-8 with TRBJ1-3; possibly TRBD1 for D (6 bases). V was clipped by 1 base and J by 2 bases, with 9 bases between them. This CDR3 spans 15 amino acids. Germline CDR1 is SGHVS and CDR2 is FQNEAQ.